This record concerns one TCR beta chain sequence. Its antigen is not known. This sample was included in a study of OX40 agonist ivuxolimab in advanced cancers. Whole-study findings and limits: Expanded peripheral T-cell antigen specificity went undetermined.

The protocol was immunoSEQ multiplex PCR, while the TCRdb copy is restricted to in-frame clones and leaves out a portion. This table has tens of thousands of clones, 70% to 90% appearing once. Germline V gives CDR1 SGDLS, CDR2 YYNGEE. Trimming took 4 bases from V and 1 from J; bases not matched to a gene: 11. The CDR3 covers 17 residues. The gene calls are TRBV9 and TRBJ2-4, with 7 bases aligning to TRBD1. The TCR sequence derives from an adult with an advanced solid tumor such as melanoma, head and neck, liver or kidney cancer. This specimen was CD4+ or CD8+ T cells sorted from blood, taken in a trial of the OX40 agonist ivuxolimab. CDR3 sequence: CASSPRTGSVAKNIQYF. In DNA, the CDR3 is TGTGCCAGCAGCCCCCGGACAGGATCCGTGGCCAAAAACATTCAGTACTTC.